In this sample, the clone carrying this TCR beta chain turned up a few times. The target antigen is unknown. These data belong to a study of regulatory T cells in long-lasting Graves disease. About the research overall: New Graves' disease cases had less than 3 months of antithyroid drugs.

Both iRepertoire HTBI primers and Arm-PCR of CDR3 regions were used to build the TCR beta libraries. TCRdb used MiXCR to reprocess the multiplex PCR reads, holding one entry per CDR3 protein. Counted here are 350,000 to 450,000 distinct CDR3 sequences, approximately 16% occurring once; the ten biggest clones make up approximately 7.8%. Described time point: newly diagnosed GD, antithyroid drugs for less than 3 months. Extracted RNA from PBMCs served as the source of the TCR library. Study conclusions and caveats: Accuracy may have suffered from the small sample size.

The CDR3 contains 18 residues. V lost 2 bases and J lost 7, with 27 bases in between. Germline V gene data show CDR1 as SEHNR and CDR2 as FQNEAQ (reference sequence). These same records also appear under a second study, on T cells in Graves' hyperthyroidism and ophthalmopathy.

Material: peripheral blood mononuclear cells (PBMCs), obtained at new diagnosis, from a patient treated with antithyroid drugs. The sequence derives from a woman between 35 and 50 years old with Graves disease. The chain has TRBV7-9 and TRBJ2-7, with D tentatively TRBD2 (6 bases). The CDR3 DNA follows: TGTGCCAGCAGCTTAATGCCGGGGCGAGCCGACGCGGGGAGAGAGCAGTACTTC. Translated: CASSLMPGRADAGREQYF.